This T cell receptor beta chain was identified in a study of T-cell reconstitution after alpha-beta-depleted transplantation in children. Whole-study findings and limits: In some patients, recipient T cells and intrathymic progenitors surviving conditioning explained high day-60 diversity. T-cell counts and diversity at one year following transplant were attributed mainly to newly produced T cells.

This clonotype was seen more than once but under ten times. Its antigen is not identified. V shed 2 bases, J shed 6 bases, and the junction held 2 bases outside the gene matches. CDR1 SGHTA and CDR2 FQGNSA come from the germline V gene. CDR3 size: 14 residues. Preparing the TCRbeta library involved the use of unique molecular identifiers. TCRdb used MiXCR to reprocess the PCR reads, holding one entry per CDR3 protein. There are about 240,000 distinct CDR3 sequences in the sample; about 26% occur only once, and about 2.5% lies in the top ten. The chain recombines TRBV7-2 with TRBJ2-2; 8 bases match TRBD2. The sequence derives from a girl aged 2 to 9 with Fanconi anemia, due to receive a stem cell transplant. Sample: PBMCs, taken before TCRalphabeta/CD19-depleted stem cell transplant. CDR3: CASSLTGGPGELFF. As DNA, the CDR3 is TGTGCCAGCAGCTTAACGGGGGGGCCCGGGGAGCTGTTTTTT.